A single sample gave rise to the 11 T cell receptor beta chains below, sequenced in a study of cytomegalovirus exposure and HLA in healthy donors (dated by TCRdb to about 2017). Libraries were prepared through the immunoSEQ multiplex PCR assay. For the multiplex PCR, a mixture combining 60 forward primers for TCR Vbeta segments and 13 reverse primers for TCR Jbeta segments was used. As stored in TCRdb, this immuneACCESS dataset retains in-frame rearrangements with V and J assigned. A fraction of the clones does not appear; measured against another copy, unresolved V genes explain less than half of the discrepancy, and the remainder lacks a known reason. Counted in this sample were under 200,000 clones; roughly 70% of them appeared once. 4.5% to 5.5% of the sample goes to the ten largest clones. The sequencing input was PBMCs. The receptor set was obtained from a woman aged 18-35 years in good health and CMV-seropositive.

This chain connects TRBV25-1 to TRBJ2-1; TRBD1 is a possible D gene (6 bases). Germline V gene data show CDR1 as MGHDK and CDR2 as SYGVNS. The CDR3 has 17 amino acids. Trimming took off 3 bases at V and 2 bases at J, with 17 bases between the two ends. In DNA form, the CDR3 reads TGTGCCAGCAGTGATCCCTCCAGGGGTTTTGCCTACAATGAGCAGTTCTTC. Translating it yields CASSDPSRGFAYNEQFF. Full variable domain (outside the CDR3, taken from reference TRBV25-1 and TRBJ2-1): EADIYQTPRYLVIGTGKKITLECSQTMGHDKMYWYQQDPGMELHLIHYSYGVNSTEKGDLSSESTVSRIRTEHFPLTLESARPSHTSQYLCASSDPSRGFAYNEQFFGPGTRLTVL.

The chain is built from TRBV5-1 and TRBJ2-5, with a tentative D call TRBD2 (6 bases). Germline CDR1 reads SGHRS; CDR2 reads YFSETQ. V lost 0 bases and J 4 bases, leaving 13 bases between the germline ends. The CDR3 consists of 15 residues. The CDR3 region is CASSLGPNGGETQYF. CDR3 nucleotide sequence: TGCGCCAGCAGCTTGGGGCCTAACGGGGGAGAGACCCAGTACTTC.

The V and J genes are TRBV19 and TRBJ1-5; D is ambiguous. Between the trimmed V and J ends, which lost 2 bases and 2 bases, there was a span of 13 bases. There are 16 residues in the CDR3. Germline-derived CDR1 and CDR2 are LNHDA and SQIVND (reference sequence). This chain's CDR3 is CASSIISGSGNQPQHF. The CDR3 DNA is TGTGCCAGTAGTATAATCTCTGGTAGTGGCAATCAGCCCCAGCATTTT.

This clone was observed once. The chain is built from TRBV15 and TRBJ1-2; D might be TRBD1 (5 bases). V was trimmed by 4 bases and J by 2 bases, leaving 23 bases between them. The length of the CDR3 is 18 residues. Germline V gene sequence: CDR1 LNHNV, CDR2 YYDKDF (reference sequence). As DNA, the CDR3 is TGTGCCACCAGCAAGAGATGGGGTTCCAGGGTGACCAACTATGGCTACACCTTC. As protein: CATSKRWGSRVTNYGYTF.

This clone was observed a few times. This chain uses TRBV27 with TRBJ1-2; tentatively, D is TRBD1 (6 bases). Germline CDR1 reads MNHEY; CDR2 reads SMNVEV (reference sequence). The CDR3 covers 12 residues. Trimming took 5 bases from V and 6 from J, leaving 10 bases between them. This CDR3 is CASSKGVDGYTF. CDR3 DNA: TGTGCCAGCAGTAAGGGGGTTGATGGCTACACCTTC.

DNA of the CDR3: TGTGCCAGCAGCTTTTTCTGGCGGGACAGGGTAACAGATACGCAGTATTTT. This translates into CASSFFWRDRVTDTQYF. The chain has TRBV5-5 and TRBJ2-3, with 9 bases aligning to TRBD1. Germline lookup yields CDR1 SGHKS and CDR2 YYEKEE (reference sequence). The CDR3 is 17 amino acids. V lost 2 bases, J lost 3 bases, and 10 bases stayed unmatched. Looking up the rest from reference TRBV5-5 and TRBJ2-3 gives the full variable domain: DAGVTQSPTHLIKTRGQQVTLRCSPISGHKSVSWYQQVLGQGPQFIFQYYEKEERGRGNFPDRFSARQFPNYSSELNVNALLLGDSALYLCASSFFWRDRVTDTQYFGPGTRLTVL.

The chain couples TRBV18 to TRBJ2-7; tentatively, D is TRBD1 (6 bases). The CDR3 length is 13 residues. The germline V and J ends were trimmed by 6 bases and 4 bases, with 13 bases remaining between them. The V gene's germline CDR1 is KGHSH and CDR2 LQKENI. CDR3 sequence (DNA): TGTGCCAGCTCCCTTGGACAGAATTACGAGCAGTACTTC. Translating gives CASSLGQNYEQYF.

V is TRBV19 and J is TRBJ1-2, with 9 positions matching TRBD1. CDR3 size: 13 residues. The V and J ends lost 5 bases and 6 bases, in that order; junction bases with no gene match: 4. Germline CDR1 reads LNHDA; CDR2 reads SQIVND (reference sequence). CDR3 residues: CASSSGQGDGYTF. Written as DNA, the CDR3 is TGTGCCAGTAGTTCGGGACAGGGCGATGGCTACACCTTC.

This clone has only a few counts. This CDR3 is CASSVQGRSPLHF. The CDR3 DNA is TGTGCCAGCAGTGTACAGGGACGATCACCCCTCCACTTT. The genes are TRBV6-4 and TRBJ1-6; maybe TRBD1 (6 bases). The CDR3 length is 13 residues. Germline V gene lookup returns CDR1 MRHNA and CDR2 SNTAGT. V was shortened by 4 bases and J by 10 bases, with 11 bases between the two germline ends.

This clone was seen only a few times. The V and J genes are TRBV5-4 and TRBJ1-4, with D uncertain. Germline V lookup: CDR1 SGHNT, CDR2 YYREEE (reference sequence). Trimming shortened V by 4 bases and J by 8 bases, and 18 bases separated the two germline ends. This CDR3 is 15 amino acids long. This CDR3 reads CASSIGGGKREKLFF. Written as DNA, the CDR3 is TGTGCCAGCAGCATAGGAGGTGGGAAACGGGAAAAACTGTTTTTT.

This rearrangement joins TRBV5-8 to TRBJ2-3; D perhaps matches TRBD2 (5 bases). The CDR3 is 12 residues long. CDR1 is SGHTS, CDR2 YDEGEE, per germline. Trimming left V 4 bases short and J 7 bases short, with 10 bases between. The CDR3 is CASSPRGNTQYF. DNA of the CDR3: TGTGCCAGCAGCCCACGGGGAAATACGCAGTATTTT.